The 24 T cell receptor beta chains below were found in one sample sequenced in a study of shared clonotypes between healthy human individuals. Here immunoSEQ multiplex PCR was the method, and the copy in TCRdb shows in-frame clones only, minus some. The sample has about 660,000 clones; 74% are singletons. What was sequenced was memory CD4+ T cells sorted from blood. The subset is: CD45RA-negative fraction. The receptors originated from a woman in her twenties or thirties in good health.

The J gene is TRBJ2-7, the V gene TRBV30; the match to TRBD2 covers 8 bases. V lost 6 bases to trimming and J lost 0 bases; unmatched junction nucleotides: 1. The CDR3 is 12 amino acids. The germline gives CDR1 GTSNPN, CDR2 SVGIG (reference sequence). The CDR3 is CACLAGSYEQYF. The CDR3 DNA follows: TGTGCCTGCCTAGCGGGCTCCTACGAGCAGTACTTC.

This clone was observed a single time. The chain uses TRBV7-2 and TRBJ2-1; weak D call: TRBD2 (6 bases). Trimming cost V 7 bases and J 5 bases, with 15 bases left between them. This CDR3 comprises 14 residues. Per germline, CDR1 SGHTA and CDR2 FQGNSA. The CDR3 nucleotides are TGTGCCAGCACCACCGGGAGTGTAAACAATGAGCAGTTCTTC. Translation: CASTTGSVNNEQFF. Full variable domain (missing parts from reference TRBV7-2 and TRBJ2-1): GAGVSQSPSNKVTEKGKDVELRCDPISGHTALYWYRQSLGQGLEFLIYFQGNSAPDKSGLPSDRFSAERTGGSVSTLTIQRTQQEDSAVYLCASTTGSVNNEQFFGPGTRLTVL.

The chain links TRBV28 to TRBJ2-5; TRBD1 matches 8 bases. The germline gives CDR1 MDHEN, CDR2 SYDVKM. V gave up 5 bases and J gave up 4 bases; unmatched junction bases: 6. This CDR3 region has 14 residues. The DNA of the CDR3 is TGTGCCAGCAGTCACCTGGACAGGGTAGAGACCCAGTACTTC. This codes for CASSHLDRVETQYF.

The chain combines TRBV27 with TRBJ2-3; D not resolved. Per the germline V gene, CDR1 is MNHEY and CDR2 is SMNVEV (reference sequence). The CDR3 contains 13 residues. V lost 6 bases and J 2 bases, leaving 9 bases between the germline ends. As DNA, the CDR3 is TGTGCCAGCAGGGCTAGACCCACAGATACGCAGTATTTT. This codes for CASRARPTDTQYF.

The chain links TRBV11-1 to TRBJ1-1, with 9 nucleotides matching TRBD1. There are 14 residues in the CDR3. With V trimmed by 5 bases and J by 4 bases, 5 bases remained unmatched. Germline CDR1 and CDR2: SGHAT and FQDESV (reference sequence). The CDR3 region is CASSQTGGITEAFF. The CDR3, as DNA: TGTGCCAGCAGCCAAACAGGGGGCATCACTGAAGCTTTCTTT.

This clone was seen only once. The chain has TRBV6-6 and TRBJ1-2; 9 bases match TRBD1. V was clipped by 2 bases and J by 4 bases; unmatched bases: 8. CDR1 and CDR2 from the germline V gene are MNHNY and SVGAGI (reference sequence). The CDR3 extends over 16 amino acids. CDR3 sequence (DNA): TGTGCCAGCAGTTACCGGACAGGGGAATCTGGCTATGGCTACACCTTC. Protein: CASSYRTGESGYGYTF.

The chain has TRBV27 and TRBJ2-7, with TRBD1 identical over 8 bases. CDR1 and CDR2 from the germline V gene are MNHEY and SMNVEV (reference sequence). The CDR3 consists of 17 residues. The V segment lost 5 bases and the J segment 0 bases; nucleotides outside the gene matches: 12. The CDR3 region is CASSTPGTGRLSYEQYF. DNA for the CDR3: TGTGCCAGCAGTACACCCGGGACAGGACGTCTCTCCTACGAGCAGTACTTC.

The DNA of the CDR3 is TGTGCCATCAGTGATCCAGTAGGATACGGAGGTTCCAATGAGCAGTTCTTC. Translation gives CAISDPVGYGGSNEQFF. The chain uses TRBV10-3 and TRBJ2-1; maybe TRBD2 (5 bases). CDR3 length equals 17 residues. Looked up from germline, CDR1 is ENHRY and CDR2 is SYGVKD. V lost 3 bases and J 6 bases, leaving 21 bases between the germline ends.

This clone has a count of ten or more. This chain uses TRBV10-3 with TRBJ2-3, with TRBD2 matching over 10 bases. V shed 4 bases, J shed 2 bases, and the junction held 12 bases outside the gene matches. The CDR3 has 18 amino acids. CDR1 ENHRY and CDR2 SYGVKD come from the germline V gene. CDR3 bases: TGTGCCATCAGTGGAACCTCCGGGACTAGCGAGATCACAGATACGCAGTATTTT. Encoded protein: CAISGTSGTSEITDTQYF.

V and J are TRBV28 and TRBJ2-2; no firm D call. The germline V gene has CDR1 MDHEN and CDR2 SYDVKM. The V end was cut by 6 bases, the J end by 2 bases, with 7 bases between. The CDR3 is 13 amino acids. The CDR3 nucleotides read TGTGCCAGCAGGTACAGAAACACCGGGGAGCTGTTTTTT. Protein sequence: CASRYRNTGELFF.

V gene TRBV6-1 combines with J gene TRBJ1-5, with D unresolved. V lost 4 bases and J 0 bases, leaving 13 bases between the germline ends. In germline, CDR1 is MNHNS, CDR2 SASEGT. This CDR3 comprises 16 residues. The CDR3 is CASSGTVTYSNQPQHF. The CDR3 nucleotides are TGTGCCAGCAGTGGGACCGTCACCTATAGCAATCAGCCCCAGCATTTT.

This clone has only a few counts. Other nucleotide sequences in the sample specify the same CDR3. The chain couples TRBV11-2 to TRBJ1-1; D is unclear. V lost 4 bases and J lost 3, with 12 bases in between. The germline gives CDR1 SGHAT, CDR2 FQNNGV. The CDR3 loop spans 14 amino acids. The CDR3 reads CASSSARQYTEAFF. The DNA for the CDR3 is TGTGCCAGCAGCTCGGCCAGGCAATACACTGAAGCTTTCTTT.

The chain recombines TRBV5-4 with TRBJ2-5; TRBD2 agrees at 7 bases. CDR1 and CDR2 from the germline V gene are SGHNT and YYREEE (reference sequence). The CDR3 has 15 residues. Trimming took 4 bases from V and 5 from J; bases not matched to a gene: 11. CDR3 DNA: TGTGCCAGCAGCCGCCCCAGCGGGGAAATGGAGACCCAGTACTTC. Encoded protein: CASSRPSGEMETQYF.

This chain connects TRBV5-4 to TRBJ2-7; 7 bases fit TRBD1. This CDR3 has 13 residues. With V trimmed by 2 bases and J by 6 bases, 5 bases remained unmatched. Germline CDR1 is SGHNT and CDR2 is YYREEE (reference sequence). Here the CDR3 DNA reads TGTGCCAGCAGCTTCGACAGGGTCCGCGAGCAGTACTTC. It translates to CASSFDRVREQYF.

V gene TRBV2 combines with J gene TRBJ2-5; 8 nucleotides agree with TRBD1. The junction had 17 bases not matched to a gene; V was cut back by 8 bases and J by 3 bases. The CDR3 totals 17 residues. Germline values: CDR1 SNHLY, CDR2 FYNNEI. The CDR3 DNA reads TGTGCCAGCGACGGACGGGGACAGGAGTCACCTAAAGAGACCCAGTACTTC. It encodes CASDGRGQESPKETQYF. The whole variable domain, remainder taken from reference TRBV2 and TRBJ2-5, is EPEVTQTPSHQVTQMGQEVILRCVPISNHLYFYWYRQILGQKVEFLVSFYNNEISEKSEIFDDQFSVERPDGSNFTLKIRSTKLEDSAMYFCASDGRGQESPKETQYFGPGTRLLVL.

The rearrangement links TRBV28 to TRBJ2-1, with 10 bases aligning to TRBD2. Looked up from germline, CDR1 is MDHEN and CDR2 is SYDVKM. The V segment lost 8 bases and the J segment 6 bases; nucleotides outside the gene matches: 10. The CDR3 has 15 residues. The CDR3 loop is CASLVLAGALNEQFF. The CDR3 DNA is TGTGCCAGCTTGGTGCTAGCGGGAGCGCTCAATGAGCAGTTCTTC.

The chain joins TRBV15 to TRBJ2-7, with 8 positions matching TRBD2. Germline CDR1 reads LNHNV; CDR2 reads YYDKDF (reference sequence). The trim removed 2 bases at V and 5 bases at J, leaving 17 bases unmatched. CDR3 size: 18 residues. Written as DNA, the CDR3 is TGTGCCACCAGCAGAAAACCTGGAATGACTAGCGTCGGGAACGAGCAGTACTTC. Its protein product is CATSRKPGMTSVGNEQYF.

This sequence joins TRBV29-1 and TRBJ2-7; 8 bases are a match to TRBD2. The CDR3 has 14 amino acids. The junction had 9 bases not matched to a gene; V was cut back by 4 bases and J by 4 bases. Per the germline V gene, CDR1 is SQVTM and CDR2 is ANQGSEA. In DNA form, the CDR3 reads TGCAGCGTTGTAAGCGCGGGAGGTTTTTACGAGCAGTACTTC. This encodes CSVVSAGGFYEQYF.

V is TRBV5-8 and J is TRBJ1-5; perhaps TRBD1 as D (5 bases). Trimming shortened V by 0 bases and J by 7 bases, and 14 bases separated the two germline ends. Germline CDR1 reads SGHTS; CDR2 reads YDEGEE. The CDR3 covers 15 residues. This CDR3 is CASSLGYGAGQPQHF. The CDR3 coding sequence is TGTGCCAGCAGCTTGGGTTATGGGGCTGGACAGCCCCAGCATTTT.

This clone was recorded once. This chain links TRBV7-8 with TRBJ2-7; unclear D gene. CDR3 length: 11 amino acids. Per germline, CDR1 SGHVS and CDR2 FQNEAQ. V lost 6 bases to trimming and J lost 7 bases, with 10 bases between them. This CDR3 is CASRFLGEQYF. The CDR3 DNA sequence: TGTGCCAGCAGGTTCTTGGGGGAGCAGTACTTC.

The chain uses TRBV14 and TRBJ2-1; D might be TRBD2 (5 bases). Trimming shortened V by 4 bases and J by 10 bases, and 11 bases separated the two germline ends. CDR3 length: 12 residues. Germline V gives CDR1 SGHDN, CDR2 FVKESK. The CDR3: CASSRMRAEQFF. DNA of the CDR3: TGTGCCAGCAGCCGTATGAGGGCCGAGCAGTTCTTC.

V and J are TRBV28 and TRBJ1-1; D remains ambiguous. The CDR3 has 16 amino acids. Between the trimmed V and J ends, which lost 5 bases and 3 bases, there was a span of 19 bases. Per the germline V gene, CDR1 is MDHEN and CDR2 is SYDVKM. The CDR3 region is CASSPYQVGKDTEAFF. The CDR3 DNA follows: TGTGCCAGCAGTCCATACCAGGTTGGAAAGGACACTGAAGCTTTCTTT.

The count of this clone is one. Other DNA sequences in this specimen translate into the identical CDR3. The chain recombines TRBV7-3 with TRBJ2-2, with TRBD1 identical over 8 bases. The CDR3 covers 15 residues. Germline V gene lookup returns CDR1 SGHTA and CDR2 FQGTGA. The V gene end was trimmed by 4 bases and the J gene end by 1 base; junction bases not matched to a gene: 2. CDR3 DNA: TGTGCCAGCAGCTCAGGGACAGGGAACACCGGGGAGCTGTTTTTT. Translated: CASSSGTGNTGELFF. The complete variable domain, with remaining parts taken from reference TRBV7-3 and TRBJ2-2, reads GAGVSQTPSNKVTEKGKYVELRCDPISGHTALYWYRQSLGQGPEFLIYFQGTGAADDSGLPNDRFFAVRPEGSVSTLKIQRTERGDSAVYLCASSSGTGNTGELFFGEGSRLTVL.

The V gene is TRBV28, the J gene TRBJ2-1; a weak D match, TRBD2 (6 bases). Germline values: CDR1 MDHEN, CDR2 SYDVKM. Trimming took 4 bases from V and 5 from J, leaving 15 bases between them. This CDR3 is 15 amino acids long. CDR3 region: CASSYVTGGNNEQFF. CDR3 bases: TGTGCCAGCAGTTATGTTACCGGAGGGAACAATGAGCAGTTCTTC.